Reported below is one T cell receptor (beta chain). Time point defined: newly diagnosed GD, antithyroid drugs for less than 3 months. The TCR library was made from RNA that had been extracted from PBMCs in TRIzol. According to the study, TCR beta libraries were built with iRepertoire HTBI primers and CDR3-region Arm-PCR. TCRdb re-derived calls from the multiplex PCR reads in MiXCR, one entry per CDR3 protein. Among 360,000 or so distinct CDR3 sequences listed, around 15% were seen once. This sample is part of a study of regulatory T cells in long-lasting Graves disease. These sequences were also reported in another study, on T cells in Graves' hyperthyroidism and ophthalmopathy. According to that study: TCR CDR3 underwent first-round RT-PCR with the HTBI primer set. By a 13 V-J model, ophthalmopathy was set apart from stable hyperthyroidism. Ophthalmopathy got predicted by the model a median about six months before its onset.

Sample: peripheral blood mononuclear cells (PBMCs), taken at new diagnosis, from a patient treated with antithyroid drugs. The TCR was taken from a woman between 18 and 29 years old with Graves disease.

CDR3 sequence: CASSPDGYQPQHF. The DNA for the CDR3 is TGCGCCAGCAGCCCCGACGGGTATCAGCCCCAGCATTTT. The chain has TRBV5-1 and TRBJ1-5, with unresolved D. The V end lost 4 bases, the J end lost 5 bases, and 10 bases lay between the germline ends. The CDR3 is 13 residues long. Germline-derived CDR1 and CDR2 are SGHRS and YFSETQ.